This paragraph covers one TCR beta chain sequence. The data derive from a study of control samples from healthy donors and cancer patients. Sequenced by immunoSEQ multiplex PCR; TCRdb stores in-frame clones only, minus some. The top ten clones hold under 5% of a sample with 25,000 to 30,000 clones, roughly 87% of them seen once. This CDR3 contains 13 residues. Germline lookup yields CDR1 GTSNPN and CDR2 SVGIG (reference sequence). Deletions cut 2 bases from V and 5 bases from J, with 10 bases between. The receptor was derived from a female donor with melanoma. Source material: formalin-fixed, paraffin-embedded tissue. The chain has TRBV30 and TRBJ1-5; tentatively, D is TRBD1 (5 bases). CDR3 bases: TGTGCCTGGAGTCTGGGGACGGATCAGCCCCAGCATTTT. Translating it yields CAWSLGTDQPQHF.